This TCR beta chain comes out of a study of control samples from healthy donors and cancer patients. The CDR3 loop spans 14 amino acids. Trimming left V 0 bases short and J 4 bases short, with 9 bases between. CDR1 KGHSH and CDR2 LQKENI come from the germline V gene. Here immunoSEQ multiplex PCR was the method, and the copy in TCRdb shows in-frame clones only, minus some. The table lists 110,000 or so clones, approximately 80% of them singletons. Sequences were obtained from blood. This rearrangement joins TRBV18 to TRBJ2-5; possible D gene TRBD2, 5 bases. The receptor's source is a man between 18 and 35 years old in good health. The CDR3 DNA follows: TGTGCCAGCTCACCACCGATCGGGATAGAGACCCAGTACTTC. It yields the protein CASSPPIGIETQYF.